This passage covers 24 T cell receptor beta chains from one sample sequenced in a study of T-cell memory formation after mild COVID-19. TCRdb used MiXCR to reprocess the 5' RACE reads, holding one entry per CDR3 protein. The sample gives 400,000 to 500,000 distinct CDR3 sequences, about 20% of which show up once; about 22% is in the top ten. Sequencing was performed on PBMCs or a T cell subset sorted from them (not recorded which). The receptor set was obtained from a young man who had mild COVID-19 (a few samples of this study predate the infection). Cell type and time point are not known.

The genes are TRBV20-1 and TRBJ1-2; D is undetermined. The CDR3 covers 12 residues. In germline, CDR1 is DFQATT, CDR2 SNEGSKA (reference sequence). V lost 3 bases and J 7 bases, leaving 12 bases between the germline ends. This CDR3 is CSASQMESGYTF. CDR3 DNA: TGCAGTGCTAGTCAAATGGAGTCTGGCTACACCTTC.

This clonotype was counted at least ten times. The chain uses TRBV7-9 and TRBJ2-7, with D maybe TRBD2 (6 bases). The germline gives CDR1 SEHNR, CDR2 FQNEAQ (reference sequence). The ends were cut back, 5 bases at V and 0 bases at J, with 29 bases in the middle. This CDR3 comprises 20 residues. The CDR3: CASSPEAGSRNLEGSYEQYV. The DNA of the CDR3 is TGTGCCAGCAGCCCCGAGGCGGGGAGTCGCAACCTAGAAGGCTCCTACGAGCAGTACGTC.

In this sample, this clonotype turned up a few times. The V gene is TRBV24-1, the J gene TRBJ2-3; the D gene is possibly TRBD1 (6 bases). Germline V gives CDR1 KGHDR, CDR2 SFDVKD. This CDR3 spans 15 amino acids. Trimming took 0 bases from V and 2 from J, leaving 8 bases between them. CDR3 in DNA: TGTGCCACCAGTGATTTGGGGGGCCCCACAGATACGCAGTATTTT. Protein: CATSDLGGPTDTQYF.

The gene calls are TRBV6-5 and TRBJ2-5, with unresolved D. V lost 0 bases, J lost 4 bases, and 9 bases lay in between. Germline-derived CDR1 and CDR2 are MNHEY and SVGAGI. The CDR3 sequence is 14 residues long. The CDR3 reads CASSYSIPLETQYF. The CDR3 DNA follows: TGTGCCAGCAGTTACTCGATCCCCCTAGAGACCCAGTACTTC.

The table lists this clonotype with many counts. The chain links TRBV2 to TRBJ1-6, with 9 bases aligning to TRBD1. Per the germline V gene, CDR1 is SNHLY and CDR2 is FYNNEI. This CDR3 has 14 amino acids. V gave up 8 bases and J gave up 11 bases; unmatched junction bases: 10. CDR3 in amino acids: CASRGQGGRTPLHF. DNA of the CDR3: TGTGCCAGCCGGGGACAGGGTGGGAGAACACCCCTCCACTTT.

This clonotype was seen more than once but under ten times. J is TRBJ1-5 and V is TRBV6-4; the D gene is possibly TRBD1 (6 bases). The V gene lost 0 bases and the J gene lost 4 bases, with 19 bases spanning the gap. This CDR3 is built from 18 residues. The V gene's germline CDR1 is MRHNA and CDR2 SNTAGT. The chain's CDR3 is CASSDSGGGWDSNQPQHF. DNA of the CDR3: TGTGCCAGCAGTGACTCTGGGGGGGGCTGGGACTCGAATCAGCCCCAGCATTTT.

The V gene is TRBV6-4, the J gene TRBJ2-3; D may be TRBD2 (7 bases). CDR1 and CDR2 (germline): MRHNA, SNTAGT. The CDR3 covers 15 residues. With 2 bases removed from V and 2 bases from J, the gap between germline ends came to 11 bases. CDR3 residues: CASSDGGGHTDTQYF. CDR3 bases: TGTGCCAGCAGTGACGGGGGGGGGCACACAGATACGCAGTATTTT.

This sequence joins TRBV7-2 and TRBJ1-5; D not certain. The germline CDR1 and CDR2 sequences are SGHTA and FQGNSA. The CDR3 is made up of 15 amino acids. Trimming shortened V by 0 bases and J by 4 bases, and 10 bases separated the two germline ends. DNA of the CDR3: TGTGCCAGCAGCTTAGCGTTAATGTGGAATCAGCCCCAGCATTTT. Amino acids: CASSLALMWNQPQHF.

CDR3 loop: CASTRGSETQYF. CDR3 DNA sequence: TGTGCCAGCACCAGGGGATCGGAGACCCAGTACTTC. The chain recombines TRBV28 with TRBJ2-5; tentatively, D is TRBD1 (6 bases). The V end was cut by 7 bases, the J end by 5 bases, with 11 bases between. This CDR3 comprises 12 residues. Germline-derived CDR1 and CDR2 are MDHEN and SYDVKM.

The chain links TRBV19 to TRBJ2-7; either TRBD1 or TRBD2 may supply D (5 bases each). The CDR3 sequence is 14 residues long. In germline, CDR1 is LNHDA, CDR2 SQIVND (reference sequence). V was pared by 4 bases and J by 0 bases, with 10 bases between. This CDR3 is CASSNWGSSYEQYF. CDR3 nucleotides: TGTGCCAGTAGTAATTGGGGGAGCTCCTACGAGCAGTACTTC. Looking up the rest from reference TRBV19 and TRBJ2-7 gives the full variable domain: DGGITQSPKYLFRKEGQNVTLSCEQNLNHDAMYWYRQDPGQGLRLIYYSQIVNDFQKGDIAEGYSVSREKKESFPLTVTSAQKNPTAFYLCASSNWGSSYEQYFGPGTRLTVT.

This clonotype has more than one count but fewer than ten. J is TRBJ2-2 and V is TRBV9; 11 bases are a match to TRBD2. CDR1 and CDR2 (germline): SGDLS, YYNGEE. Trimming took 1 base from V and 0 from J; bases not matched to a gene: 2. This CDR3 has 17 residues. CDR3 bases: TGTGCCAGCAGCGTAACTAGCGGGGGAGCGAACACCGGGGAGCTGTTTTTT. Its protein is CASSVTSGGANTGELFF.

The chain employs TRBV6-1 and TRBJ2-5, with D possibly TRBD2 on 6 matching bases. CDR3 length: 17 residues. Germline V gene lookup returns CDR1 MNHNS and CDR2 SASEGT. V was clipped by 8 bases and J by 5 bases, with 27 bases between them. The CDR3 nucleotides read TGTGCCAGCGCTGAGGGAAACACGGGACTTGTCAGGGAGACCCAGTACTTC. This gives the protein CASAEGNTGLVRETQYF.

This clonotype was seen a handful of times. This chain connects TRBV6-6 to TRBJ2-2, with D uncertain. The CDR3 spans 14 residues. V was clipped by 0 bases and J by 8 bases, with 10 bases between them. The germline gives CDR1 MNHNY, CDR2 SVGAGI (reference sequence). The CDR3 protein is CASSYSARSGELFF. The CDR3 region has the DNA TGTGCCAGCAGTTACTCGGCCCGGTCTGGGGAGCTGTTTTTT.

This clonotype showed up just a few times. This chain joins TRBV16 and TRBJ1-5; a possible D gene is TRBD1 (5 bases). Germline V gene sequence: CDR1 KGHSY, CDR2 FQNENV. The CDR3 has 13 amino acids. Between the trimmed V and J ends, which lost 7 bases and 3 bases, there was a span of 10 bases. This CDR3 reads CASTQGSNQPQHF. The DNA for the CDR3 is TGTGCCAGCACCCAGGGATCCAATCAGCCCCAGCATTTT.

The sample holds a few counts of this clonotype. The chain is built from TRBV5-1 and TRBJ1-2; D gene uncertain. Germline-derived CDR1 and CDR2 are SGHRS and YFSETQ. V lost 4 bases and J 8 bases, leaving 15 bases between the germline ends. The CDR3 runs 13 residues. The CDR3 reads CASSALGELGYTF. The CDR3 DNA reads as TGCGCCAGCAGCGCGCTGGGAGAGCTCGGCTACACCTTC. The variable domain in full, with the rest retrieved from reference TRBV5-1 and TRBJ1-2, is KAGVTQTPRYLIKTRGQQVTLSCSPISGHRSVSWYQQTPGQGLQFLFEYFSETQRNKGNFPGRFSGRQFSNSRSEMNVSTLELGDSALYLCASSALGELGYTFGSGTRLTVV.

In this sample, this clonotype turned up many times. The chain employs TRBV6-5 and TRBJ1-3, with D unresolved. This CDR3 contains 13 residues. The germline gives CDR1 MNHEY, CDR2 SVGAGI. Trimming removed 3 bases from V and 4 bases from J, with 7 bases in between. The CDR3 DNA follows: TGTGCCAGCAGTTATAACCCAGGAAACACCATATATTTT. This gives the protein CASSYNPGNTIYF.

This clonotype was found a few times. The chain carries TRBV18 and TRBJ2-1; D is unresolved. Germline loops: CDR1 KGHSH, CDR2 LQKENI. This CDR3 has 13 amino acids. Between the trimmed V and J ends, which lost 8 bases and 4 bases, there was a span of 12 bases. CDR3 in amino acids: CASKNAAYNEQFF. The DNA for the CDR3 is TGTGCCAGCAAGAACGCAGCATACAATGAGCAGTTCTTC.

Here the CDR3 reads CASSQGEDQPQHF. The CDR3, as DNA: TGTGCCAGCAGCCAAGGTGAAGATCAGCCCCAGCATTTT. The V call is TRBV4-2, the J call TRBJ1-5; D unclear. There are 13 residues in the CDR3. Germline V gene data show CDR1 as LGHNA and CDR2 as YNFKEQ. Trimming took off 1 base at V and 5 bases at J, with 6 bases between the two ends.

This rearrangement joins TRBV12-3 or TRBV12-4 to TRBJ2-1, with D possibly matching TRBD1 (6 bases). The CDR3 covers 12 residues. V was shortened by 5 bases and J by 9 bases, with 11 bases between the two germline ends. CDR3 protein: CASSHTGLEQFF. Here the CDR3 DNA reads TGTGCCAGCAGTCATACAGGGCTTGAGCAGTTCTTC.

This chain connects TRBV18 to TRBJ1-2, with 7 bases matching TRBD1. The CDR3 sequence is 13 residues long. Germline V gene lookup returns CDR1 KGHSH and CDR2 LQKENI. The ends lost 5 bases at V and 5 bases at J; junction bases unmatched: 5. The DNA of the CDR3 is TGTGCCAGCTCAACAGGACAGGTTTATGGCTACACCTTC. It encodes CASSTGQVYGYTF.

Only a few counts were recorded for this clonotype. The CDR3 spells CSARDIFGTALYGYTF. As DNA, the CDR3 is TGCAGTGCTAGAGATATTTTCGGGACAGCACTCTATGGCTACACCTTC. The J gene is TRBJ1-2, the V gene TRBV20-1; 7 nucleotides line up with TRBD1. Per germline, CDR1 DFQATT and CDR2 SNEGSKA (reference sequence). CDR3 length: 16 amino acids. The V segment lost 0 bases and the J segment 4 bases; nucleotides outside the gene matches: 11.

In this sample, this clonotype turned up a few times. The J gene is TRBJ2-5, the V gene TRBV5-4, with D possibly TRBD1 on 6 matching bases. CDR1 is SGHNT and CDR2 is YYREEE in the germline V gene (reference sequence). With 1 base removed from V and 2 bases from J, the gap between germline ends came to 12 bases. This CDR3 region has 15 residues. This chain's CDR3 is CASSLFQGSQETQYF. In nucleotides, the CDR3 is TGTGCCAGCAGCTTGTTTCAGGGGTCACAAGAGACCCAGTACTTC.

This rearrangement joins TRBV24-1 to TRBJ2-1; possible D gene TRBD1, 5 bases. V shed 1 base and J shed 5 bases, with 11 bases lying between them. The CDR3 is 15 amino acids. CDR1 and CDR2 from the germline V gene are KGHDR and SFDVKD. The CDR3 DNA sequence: TGTGCCACCAGTGATTTCTTGGACACGCACAATGAGCAGTTCTTC. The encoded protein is CATSDFLDTHNEQFF.

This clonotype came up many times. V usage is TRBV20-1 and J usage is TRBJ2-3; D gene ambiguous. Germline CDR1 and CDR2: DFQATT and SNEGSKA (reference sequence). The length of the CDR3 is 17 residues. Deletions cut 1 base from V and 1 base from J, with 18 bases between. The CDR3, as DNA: TGCAGTGCTAGAGTTTCATTATCCCACGTCGGCACAGATACGCAGTATTTT. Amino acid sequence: CSARVSLSHVGTDTQYF.